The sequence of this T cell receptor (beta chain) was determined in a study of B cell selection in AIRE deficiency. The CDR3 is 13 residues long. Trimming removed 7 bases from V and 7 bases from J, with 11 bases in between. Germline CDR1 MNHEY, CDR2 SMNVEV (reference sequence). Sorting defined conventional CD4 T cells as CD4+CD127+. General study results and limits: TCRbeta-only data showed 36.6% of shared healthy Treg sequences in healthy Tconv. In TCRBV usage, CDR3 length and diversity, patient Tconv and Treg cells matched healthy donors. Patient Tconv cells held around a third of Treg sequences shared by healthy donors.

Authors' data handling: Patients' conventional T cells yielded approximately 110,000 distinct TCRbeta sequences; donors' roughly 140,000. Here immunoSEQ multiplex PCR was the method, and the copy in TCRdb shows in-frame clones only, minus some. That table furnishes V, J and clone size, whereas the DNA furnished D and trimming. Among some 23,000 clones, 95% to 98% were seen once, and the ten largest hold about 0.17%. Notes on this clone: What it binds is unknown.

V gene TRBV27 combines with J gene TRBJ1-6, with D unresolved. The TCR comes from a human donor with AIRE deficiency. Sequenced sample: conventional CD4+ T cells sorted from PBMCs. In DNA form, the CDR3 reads TGTGCCAGCATGGGAAGCCCAAATTCACCCCTCCACTTT. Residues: CASMGSPNSPLHF.